This entry features one T cell receptor beta chain sequence. No antigen is known for it. The J segment lost 4 bases and the V segment lost 4 bases, leaving 8 bases of the junction unmatched. Germline CDR1 reads MDHEN; CDR2 reads SYDVKM. The CDR3 extends over 16 amino acids. 13 Jbeta primers and 60 Vbeta primers were used for the PCR. TCRdb keeps only in-frame clones here, not all; method: immunoSEQ multiplex PCR. The sample holds around 130,000 clones, approximately 80% seen once. This entry belongs to a study of cytomegalovirus exposure and HLA in healthy donors. Study details: The study placed 70% to 85% of its 398 genotyped donors in the Caucasian-associated ancestry cluster. Study-wide findings and caveats: By HLA locus, TCR association rates varied in a later analysis, with DRB1 showing the most and HLA-C the fewest. In a later analysis, common viral pathogens appeared linked to several of the most significant clusters.

The chain has TRBV28 and TRBJ1-3; TRBD1 matches 9 bases. The sample was PBMCs. This TCR came from a boy between 2 and 15 years old in good health and CMV-seronegative. The CDR3 loop reads CASSSLQGARGNTIYF. CDR3 in DNA: TGTGCCAGCAGTTCATTACAGGGGGCGCGGGGAAACACCATATATTTT. Filled out from reference TRBV28 and TRBJ1-3, the complete variable domain reads DVKVTQSSRYLVKRTGEKVFLECVQDMDHENMFWYRQDPGLGLRLIYFSYDVKMKEKGDIPEGYSVSREKKERFSLILESASTNQTSMYLCASSSLQGARGNTIYFGEGSWLTVV.